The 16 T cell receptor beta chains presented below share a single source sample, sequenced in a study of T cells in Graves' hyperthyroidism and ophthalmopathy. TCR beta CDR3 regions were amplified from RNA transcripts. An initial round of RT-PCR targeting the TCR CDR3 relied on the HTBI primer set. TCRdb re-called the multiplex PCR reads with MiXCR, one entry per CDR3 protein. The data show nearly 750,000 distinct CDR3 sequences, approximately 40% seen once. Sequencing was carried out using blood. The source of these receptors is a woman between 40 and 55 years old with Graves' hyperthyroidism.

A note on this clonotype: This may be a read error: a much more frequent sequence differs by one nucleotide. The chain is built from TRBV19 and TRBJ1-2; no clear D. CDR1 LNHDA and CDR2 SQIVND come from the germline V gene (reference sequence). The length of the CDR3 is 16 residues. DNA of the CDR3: TGTCCCAGTAGTATTTGGCTCCCTCCAGCGAGTCTGCCCTACACCTTC. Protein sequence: CPSSIWLPPASLPYTF.

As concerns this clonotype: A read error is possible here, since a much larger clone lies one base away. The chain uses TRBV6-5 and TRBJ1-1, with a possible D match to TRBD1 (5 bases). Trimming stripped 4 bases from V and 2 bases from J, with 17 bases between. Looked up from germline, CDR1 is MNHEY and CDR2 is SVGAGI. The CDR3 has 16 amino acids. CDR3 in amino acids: CASSLHSGGVNTEAFF. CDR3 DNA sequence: TGTGCCAGCAGTTTACATAGCGGAGGGGTTAACACTGAAGCTTTCTTT.

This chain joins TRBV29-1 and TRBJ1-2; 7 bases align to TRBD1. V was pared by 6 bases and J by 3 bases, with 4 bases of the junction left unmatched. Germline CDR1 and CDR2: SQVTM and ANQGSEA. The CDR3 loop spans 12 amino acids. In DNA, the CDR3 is TGCAGCGTGCGGGACAGCCACTATGGCTACACCTTC. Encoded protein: CSVRDSHYGYTF.

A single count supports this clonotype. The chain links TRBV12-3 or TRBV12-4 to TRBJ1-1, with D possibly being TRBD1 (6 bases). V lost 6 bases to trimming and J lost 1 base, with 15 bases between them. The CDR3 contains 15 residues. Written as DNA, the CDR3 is TGTGCCAGCAGGGAAGGACAGACCCCGAACACTGAAGCTTTCTTT. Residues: CASREGQTPNTEAFF.

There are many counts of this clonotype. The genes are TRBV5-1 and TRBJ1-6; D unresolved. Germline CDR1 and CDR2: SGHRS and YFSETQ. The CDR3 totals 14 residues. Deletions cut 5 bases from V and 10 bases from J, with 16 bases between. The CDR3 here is CASRVGGLYSPLHF. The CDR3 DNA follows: TGCGCCAGCAGGGTTGGCGGGTTGTACTCACCCCTCCACTTT.

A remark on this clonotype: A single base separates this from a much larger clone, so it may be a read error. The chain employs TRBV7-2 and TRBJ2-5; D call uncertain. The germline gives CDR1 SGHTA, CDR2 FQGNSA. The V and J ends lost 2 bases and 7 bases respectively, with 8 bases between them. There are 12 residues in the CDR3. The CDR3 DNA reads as TGTGCCAGCAGCTTAAGTGACGTGACCCAGTACTTC. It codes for CASSLSDVTQYF.

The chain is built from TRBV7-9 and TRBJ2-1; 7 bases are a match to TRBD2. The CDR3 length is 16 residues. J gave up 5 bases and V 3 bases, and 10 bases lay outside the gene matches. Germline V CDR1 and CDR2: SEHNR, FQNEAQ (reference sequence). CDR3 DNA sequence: TGTGCCAGCAGCTTCTACATCGGGGGGACTGACAATGAGCAGTTCTTC. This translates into CASSFYIGGTDNEQFF.

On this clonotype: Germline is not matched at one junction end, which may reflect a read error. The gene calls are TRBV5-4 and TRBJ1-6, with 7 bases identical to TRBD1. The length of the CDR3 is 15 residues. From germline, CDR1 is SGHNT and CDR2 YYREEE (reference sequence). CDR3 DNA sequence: TGCGCCAGCAGCCAGGATAACAGGGGATATTCACCCCTCCACTTT. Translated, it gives CASSQDNRGYSPLHF.

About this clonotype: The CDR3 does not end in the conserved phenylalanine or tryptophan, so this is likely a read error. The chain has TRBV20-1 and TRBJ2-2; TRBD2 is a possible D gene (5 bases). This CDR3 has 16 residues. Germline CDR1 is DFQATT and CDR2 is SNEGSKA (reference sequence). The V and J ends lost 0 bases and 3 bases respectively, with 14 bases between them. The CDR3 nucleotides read TGCAGTGCTAGAGATCAGAGGGCTAAGTACACCGGGGAGCTGTTTCTT. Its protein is CSARDQRAKYTGELFL.

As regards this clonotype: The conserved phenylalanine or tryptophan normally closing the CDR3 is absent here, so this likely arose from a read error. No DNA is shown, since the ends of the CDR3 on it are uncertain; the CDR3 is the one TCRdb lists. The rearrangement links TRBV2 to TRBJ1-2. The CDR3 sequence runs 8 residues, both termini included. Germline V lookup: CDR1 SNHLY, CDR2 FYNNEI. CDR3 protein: CASSEDPY.

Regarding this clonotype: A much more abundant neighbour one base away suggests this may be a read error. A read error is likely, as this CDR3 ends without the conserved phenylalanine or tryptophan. CDR3 sequence: CASSMGNDRGSDTQYL. The CDR3 DNA is TGTGCCAGTAGTATGGGAAACGACAGGGGGTCAGATACGCAGTATCTT. The rearrangement uses TRBV25-1 and TRBJ2-3, with 9 bases identical to TRBD1. Germline-derived CDR1 and CDR2 are MGHDK and SYGVNS. The CDR3 contains 16 residues. J gave up 4 bases and V 9 bases, and 14 bases lay outside the gene matches.

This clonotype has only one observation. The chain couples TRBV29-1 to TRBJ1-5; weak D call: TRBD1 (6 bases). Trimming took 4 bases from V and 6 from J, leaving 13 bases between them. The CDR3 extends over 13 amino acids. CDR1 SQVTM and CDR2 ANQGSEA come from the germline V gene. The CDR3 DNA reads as TGCAGCGTTGGGTGGGGGCTCGGTCAGCCCCAGCATTTT. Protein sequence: CSVGWGLGQPQHF.

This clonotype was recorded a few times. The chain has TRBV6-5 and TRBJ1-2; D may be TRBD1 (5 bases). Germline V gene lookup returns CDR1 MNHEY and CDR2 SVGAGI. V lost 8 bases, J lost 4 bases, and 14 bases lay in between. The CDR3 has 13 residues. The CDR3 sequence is CASVRGLGYGYTF. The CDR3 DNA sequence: TGTGCCAGCGTACGGGGGTTGGGCTATGGCTACACCTTC.

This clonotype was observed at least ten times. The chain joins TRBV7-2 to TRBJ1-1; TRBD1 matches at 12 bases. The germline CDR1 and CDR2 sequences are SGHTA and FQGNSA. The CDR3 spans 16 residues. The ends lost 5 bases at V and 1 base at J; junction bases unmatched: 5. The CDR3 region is CASSAGQGASNTEAFF. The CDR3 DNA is TGTGCCAGCAGCGCGGGACAGGGGGCTTCGAACACTGAAGCTTTCTTT.

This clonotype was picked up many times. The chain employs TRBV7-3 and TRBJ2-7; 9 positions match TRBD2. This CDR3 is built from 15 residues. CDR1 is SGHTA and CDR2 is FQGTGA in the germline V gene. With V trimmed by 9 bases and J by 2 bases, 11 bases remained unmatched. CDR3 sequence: CASKPSGTSPYEQYF. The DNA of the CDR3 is TGTGCCAGTAAACCCTCCGGGACTAGCCCCTACGAGCAGTACTTC.

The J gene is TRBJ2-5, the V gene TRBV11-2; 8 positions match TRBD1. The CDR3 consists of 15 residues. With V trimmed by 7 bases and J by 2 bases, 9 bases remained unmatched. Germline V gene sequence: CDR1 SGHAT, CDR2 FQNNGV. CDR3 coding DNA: TGTGCCAGCAACCCCCTCGACAGGGGTCAAGAGACCCAGTACTTC. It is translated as CASNPLDRGQETQYF. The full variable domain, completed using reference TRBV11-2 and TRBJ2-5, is EAGVAQSPRYKIIEKRQSVAFWCNPISGHATLYWYQQILGQGPKLLIQFQNNGVVDDSQLPKDRFSAERLKGVDSTLKIQPAKLEDSAVYLCASNPLDRGQETQYFGPGTRLLVL.